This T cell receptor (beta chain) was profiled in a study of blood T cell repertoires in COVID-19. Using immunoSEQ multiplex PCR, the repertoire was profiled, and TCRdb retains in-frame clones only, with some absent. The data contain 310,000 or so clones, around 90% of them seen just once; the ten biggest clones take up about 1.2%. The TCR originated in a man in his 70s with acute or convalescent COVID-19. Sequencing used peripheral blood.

The CDR3 protein is CASSLGQGGEQFF. In DNA form, the CDR3 reads TGTGCCAGCAGCTTGGGGCAGGGGGGTGAGCAGTTCTTC. The J gene is TRBJ2-1, the V gene TRBV7-9; D is perhaps TRBD1 (7 bases). The V end was cut by 3 bases, the J end by 9 bases, with 12 bases between. CDR1 and CDR2 from the germline V gene are SEHNR and FQNEAQ (reference sequence). The CDR3 consists of 13 residues.